The 21 T cell receptor beta chains listed next were all sequenced from one sample in a study of cytomegalovirus exposure and HLA in healthy donors. Profiled with immunoSEQ multiplex PCR; TCRdb holds only in-frame clones, not every one. The sample has 250,000 to 300,000 clones, approximately 86% seen once; the top ten hold around 1%. Sample: PBMCs. These receptor sequences come from a woman aged 18-29 years in good health and CMV-seronegative.

This clone has more than one count but fewer than ten. The chain employs TRBV7-3 and TRBJ1-1; no definite D call. The CDR3 length is 13 residues. Trimming took 2 bases from V and 1 from J, leaving 5 bases between them. In germline, CDR1 is SGHTA, CDR2 FQGTGA. This chain's CDR3 is CASSLDTNTEAFF. The CDR3 nucleotides read TGTGCCAGCAGCTTAGACACGAACACTGAAGCTTTCTTT.

The chain couples TRBV11-1 to TRBJ2-5; D uncertain. The germline V gene encodes CDR1 SGHAT and CDR2 FQDESV (reference sequence). V gave up 2 bases and J gave up 5 bases, with 9 bases separating them. This CDR3 is 13 amino acids long. Written as DNA, the CDR3 is TGTGCCAGCAGCTTATGGTCCCGGGAGACCCAGTACTTC. Its translation: CASSLWSRETQYF.

The chain is built from TRBV5-1 and TRBJ2-7, with 11 bases that match TRBD1. The CDR3 has 15 residues. Looked up from germline, CDR1 is SGHRS and CDR2 is YFSETQ. Unmatched junction bases numbered 3, after V lost 4 bases and J lost 0 bases. The CDR3 nucleotides read TGCGCCAGCAGCAAGGGACAGGGGGGCTCCTACGAGCAGTACTTC. Amino acid sequence: CASSKGQGGSYEQYF.

This chain connects TRBV5-1 to TRBJ2-2, with D unresolved. Looked up from germline, CDR1 is SGHRS and CDR2 is YFSETQ. With 4 bases removed from V and 0 bases from J, the gap between germline ends came to 10 bases. This CDR3 spans 15 amino acids. CDR3 residues: CASSPDGANTGELFF. The CDR3 DNA is TGCGCCAGCAGCCCTGACGGAGCGAACACCGGGGAGCTGTTTTTT.

The V call is TRBV7-6, the J call TRBJ2-7; 8 nucleotides agree with TRBD2. The CDR3 loop spans 14 amino acids. Germline-derived CDR1 and CDR2 are SGHVS and FNYEAQ. After removal of 5 bases from V and 4 bases from J, the junction contained 7 bases not matched to a gene. DNA of the CDR3: TGTGCCAGCAGCGAGACCGGGACTAGGTACGAGCAGTACTTC. It translates to CASSETGTRYEQYF.

The chain employs TRBV7-6 and TRBJ1-4, with D perhaps TRBD1 (5 bases). Trimming shortened V by 1 base and J by 5 bases, and 8 bases separated the two germline ends. CDR3 length: 14 residues. CDR1 and CDR2 from the germline V gene are SGHVS and FNYEAQ. CDR3: CASSLGQGNEKLFF. The CDR3 region has the DNA TGTGCCAGCAGCTTAGGGCAGGGCAATGAAAAACTGTTTTTT.

The genes are TRBV27 and TRBJ2-7; weak D call: TRBD2 (6 bases). The CDR3 has 12 amino acids. Trimming removed 2 bases from V and 7 bases from J, with 9 bases in between. The germline V gene has CDR1 MNHEY and CDR2 SMNVEV (reference sequence). The CDR3 here is CASSLVGGEQYF. CDR3 DNA: TGTGCCAGCAGTTTAGTGGGGGGAGAGCAGTACTTC.

The chain links TRBV6-5 to TRBJ1-1; D ambiguous. Germline V CDR1 and CDR2: MNHEY, SVGAGI. Deletions cut 7 bases from V and 5 bases from J, with 14 bases between. This CDR3 comprises 13 residues. The CDR3 DNA sequence: TGTGCCAGCACCCACGGGAGGGAAACTGAAGCTTTCTTT. Its translation: CASTHGRETEAFF.

The chain employs TRBV30 and TRBJ1-1; TRBD1 might be the D (5 bases). This CDR3 is 12 amino acids long. The germline gives CDR1 GTSNPN, CDR2 SVGIG (reference sequence). For the CDR3, the DNA is TGTGCTGGGGGGAGGGACGAGGCTGAAGCTTTCTTT. Encoded protein: CAGGRDEAEAFF.

The chain is built from TRBV12-5 and TRBJ1-1; 7 bases align to TRBD1. The germline CDR1 and CDR2 sequences are LGHNT and FRNRAP. CDR3 length: 15 amino acids. Trimming removed 6 bases from V and 0 bases from J; junction bases left unmatched: 7. The CDR3 region has the DNA TGTGCTAGTGGGAGACAGGGAATCATGAACACTGAAGCTTTCTTT. It yields the protein CASGRQGIMNTEAFF.

V usage is TRBV10-2 and J usage is TRBJ1-5; possible D gene TRBD1, 6 bases. V lost 6 bases and J 9 bases, leaving 15 bases between the germline ends. From germline, CDR1 is WSHSY and CDR2 SAAADI. The CDR3 has 13 residues. As DNA, the CDR3 is TGCGCCAGCAGACAGGGATCACTTTGGCCCCAGCATTTT. This encodes CASRQGSLWPQHF.

J is TRBJ2-5 and V is TRBV2; 7 nucleotides align to TRBD2. CDR3 length: 15 residues. Germline trimming cut 4 bases from V and 1 base from J; bases unmatched to any gene: 6. Germline CDR1 reads SNHLY; CDR2 reads FYNNEI. CDR3 loop: CASSAPLAVQETQYF. CDR3 nucleotide sequence: TGTGCCAGCAGTGCCCCCCTAGCGGTCCAAGAGACCCAGTACTTC.

The chain joins TRBV7-8 to TRBJ2-7; no reliable D call. Germline-derived CDR1 and CDR2 are SGHVS and FQNEAQ. The CDR3 is 14 residues long. Trimming cost V 7 bases and J 0 bases, with 13 bases left between them. DNA of the CDR3: TGTGCCAGCACCCCCGGTGCCCTCTCCTACGAGCAGTACTTC. It translates to CASTPGALSYEQYF.

The CDR3: CSVNNFLKDTTYNEQFF. DNA of the CDR3: TGCAGCGTAAACAACTTCCTCAAAGACACAACCTACAATGAGCAGTTCTTC. The J gene is TRBJ2-1, the V gene TRBV29-1; D is ambiguous. Deletions cut 6 bases from V and 2 bases from J, with 23 bases between. In germline, CDR1 is SQVTM, CDR2 ANQGSEA. This CDR3 is built from 17 residues.

The J gene is TRBJ2-7, the V gene TRBV7-3; TRBD1 is a possible D gene (5 bases). Germline lookup yields CDR1 SGHTA and CDR2 FQGTGA. Between the trimmed V and J ends, which lost 0 bases and 6 bases, there was a span of 9 bases. The CDR3 length is 13 residues. CDR3 bases: TGTGCCAGCAGCTTAACGCAGGGTGGCGAGCAGTACTTC. Encoded protein: CASSLTQGGEQYF.

The chain joins TRBV7-7 to TRBJ2-5, with D possibly being TRBD2 (5 bases). CDR3 length: 12 residues. The germline gives CDR1 SSHAT, CDR2 FNYEAQ (reference sequence). V gave up 11 bases and J gave up 5 bases, with 15 bases separating them. This chain's CDR3 is CALRAEGETQYF. The CDR3 DNA follows: TGTGCCCTTAGGGCAGAGGGTGAGACCCAGTACTTC. Full variable domain (missing parts from reference TRBV7-7 and TRBJ2-5): GAGVSQSPRYKVTKRGQDVTLRCDPISSHATLYWYQQALGQGPEFLTYFNYEAQPDKSGLPSDRFSAERPEGSISTLTIQRTEQRDSAMYRCALRAEGETQYFGPGTRLLVL.

The genes are TRBV9 and TRBJ2-1; 8 nucleotides agree with TRBD2. Germline loops: CDR1 SGDLS, CDR2 YYNGEE. The CDR3 consists of 16 residues. Trimming cost V 0 bases and J 8 bases; bases outside gene matches: 10. Written as DNA, the CDR3 is TGTGCCAGCAGCGTAGGGGGTGGAGCGGGAGTCGATGAGCAGTTCTTC. Encoded protein: CASSVGGGAGVDEQFF.

The rearrangement joins TRBV7-7 to TRBJ2-3, with no clear D. Germline V gene sequence: CDR1 SSHAT, CDR2 FNYEAQ (reference sequence). CDR3 length equals 15 residues. The V end was cut by 5 bases, the J end by 2 bases, with 14 bases between. The DNA of the CDR3 is TGTGCCAGCAGCCCTCGAGGCGGTTCCACAGATACGCAGTATTTT. The encoded protein is CASSPRGGSTDTQYF.

This chain uses TRBV27 with TRBJ2-3, with D possibly matching TRBD1 (6 bases). The germline V and J ends were trimmed by 5 bases and 0 bases, with 12 bases remaining between them. This CDR3 is built from 15 residues. Germline CDR1 is MNHEY and CDR2 is SMNVEV (reference sequence). The CDR3 loop is CASSTRTASTDTQYF. The CDR3, as DNA: TGTGCCAGCAGTACCCGGACAGCTAGCACAGATACGCAGTATTTT.

This clone showed up just a few times. The chain joins TRBV29-1 to TRBJ1-4, with D possibly being TRBD1 (6 bases). V lost 7 bases and J lost 13, with 25 bases in between. The CDR3 runs 14 residues. Germline assignment: CDR1 SQVTM and CDR2 ANQGSEA. CDR3 coding DNA: TGCAGCGCCGGGGCCGGACGGCCCTTAGGGGGACTGTTTTTT. Encoded protein: CSAGAGRPLGGLFF.

The chain has TRBV4-3 and TRBJ2-1, with a possible D match to TRBD1 (6 bases). The CDR3 has 16 amino acids. The germline CDR1 and CDR2 sequences are LGHNA and YSLEER. Trimming took off 0 bases at V and 4 bases at J, with 13 bases between the two ends. CDR3: CASSQERGGSYNEQFF. The CDR3, as DNA: TGCGCCAGCAGCCAAGAAAGAGGGGGAAGTTACAATGAGCAGTTCTTC.